The 13 T cell receptor beta chains below were found in one sample sequenced in a study of T cell responses to AZD1222 COVID-19 vaccine. The repertoire was sequenced with immunoSEQ multiplex PCR; TCRdb's copy has only in-frame clones and lacks some. Of about 160,000 clones detected, approximately 91% appear once; the ten largest clones hold around 5.9%. Sequencing used peripheral blood, obtained on day 0 of AZD1222 vaccination. The receptors shown here come from an adult in good health.

The rearrangement uses TRBV18 and TRBJ1-4; D gene ambiguous. Looked up from germline, CDR1 is KGHSH and CDR2 is LQKENI. Trimming stripped 4 bases from V and 7 bases from J, with 10 bases between. The CDR3 covers 13 residues. The chain's CDR3 is CASSLKMSEKLFF. As DNA, the CDR3 is TGTGCCAGCTCACTGAAGATGAGTGAAAAACTGTTTTTT.

This rearrangement joins TRBV6-5 to TRBJ1-5; D uncertain. The CDR3 has 14 residues. The V gene's germline CDR1 is MNHEY and CDR2 SVGAGI. V was shortened by 4 bases and J by 0 bases, with 7 bases between the two germline ends. As DNA, the CDR3 is TGTGCCAGCAGTTTTTCAGATAGCAATCAGCCCCAGCATTTT. Translation: CASSFSDSNQPQHF.

The V call is TRBV5-6, the J call TRBJ1-6; 9 positions match TRBD1. V shed 3 bases and J 7 bases; nucleotides not matched to a gene: 8. CDR1 is SGHDT and CDR2 is YYEEEE in the germline V gene. There are 16 residues in the CDR3. CDR3 nucleotides: TGTGCCAGCAGCTGGACAGGGGCGGCGGGGAATTCACCCCTCCACTTT. Translated: CASSWTGAAGNSPLHF.

This clone was seen just once. The chain recombines TRBV19 with TRBJ2-3; 9 bases match TRBD2. Germline CDR1 reads LNHDA; CDR2 reads SQIVND (reference sequence). This CDR3 is 16 amino acids long. V lost 4 bases to trimming and J lost 4 bases; unmatched junction nucleotides: 9. CDR3 sequence reads: CASSSRLAGAADTQYF. As DNA, the CDR3 is TGTGCCAGTAGTAGCCGGTTAGCGGGAGCCGCAGATACGCAGTATTTT.

The V gene is TRBV9, the J gene TRBJ2-3, with TRBD2 as a possible D gene (6 bases). The CDR3 runs to 17 residues. V lost 0 bases and J lost 1, with 15 bases in between. Germline CDR1 SGDLS, CDR2 YYNGEE. CDR3 DNA: TGTGCCAGCAGCGTAGGGGGGAGCGGCGGGGGCACAGATACGCAGTATTTT. Translating it yields CASSVGGSGGGTDTQYF.

The chain uses TRBV5-4 and TRBJ1-2, with D unclear. Germline CDR1 is SGHNT and CDR2 is YYREEE (reference sequence). V shed 3 bases and J shed 8 bases, with 11 bases lying between them. The CDR3 has 12 amino acids. The DNA for the CDR3 is TGTGCCAGCAGCTCCGGGGTACGAGGCTACACCTTC. Residues: CASSSGVRGYTF.

This clone has a single count. CDR3 amino acids: CASSDVQPQHF. In DNA form, the CDR3 reads TGTGCCAGCAGTGATGTGCAGCCCCAGCATTTT. The V call is TRBV6-1, the J call TRBJ1-5, with D uncertain. V lost 3 bases to trimming and J lost 7 bases, with 4 bases between them. Germline-derived CDR1 and CDR2 are MNHNS and SASEGT. This CDR3 comprises 11 residues.

This chain links TRBV7-8 with TRBJ1-6, with TRBD1 matching over 7 bases. This CDR3 is built from 16 residues. Losses at the gene ends were 4 bases for V and 9 bases for J; bases not matched to a gene: 12. Germline V gene data show CDR1 as SGHVS and CDR2 as FQNEAQ. The CDR3 DNA sequence: TGTGCCAGCAGCTCTCCCCCGACAGGGACTAGTTCACCCCTCCACTTT. Translation: CASSSPPTGTSSPLHF.

The table lists this clone with a count of one. This sequence joins TRBV9 and TRBJ1-1; D uncertain. CDR3 size: 13 residues. With 4 bases removed from V and 0 bases from J, the gap between germline ends came to 7 bases. Germline CDR1 and CDR2: SGDLS and YYNGEE. In nucleotides, the CDR3 is TGTGCCAGCAGCTTAAAGTTGAACACTGAAGCTTTCTTT. Translated, it gives CASSLKLNTEAFF.

The chain combines TRBV6-6 with TRBJ1-2; 10 bases are a match to TRBD1. The CDR3 totals 11 residues. Germline CDR1 MNHNY, CDR2 SVGAGI (reference sequence). Trimming cost V 5 bases and J 14 bases; bases outside gene matches: 5. The CDR3 bases are TGTGCCAGCAGTAGACAGGGGGCGTTTACCTTC. Its translation: CASSRQGAFTF.

The CDR3 DNA sequence: TGTGCCAGCAGCCAAAGGGAACCCCGGGACAGGGGTCCCCTCACCTTC. This translates into CASSQREPRDRGPLTF. The chain combines TRBV9 with TRBJ1-2; 10 bases are shared with TRBD1. Germline V gene data show CDR1 as SGDLS and CDR2 as YYNGEE. The trim removed 4 bases at V and 13 bases at J, leaving 19 bases unmatched. This CDR3 contains 16 residues.

This chain connects TRBV13 to TRBJ2-7, with 12 bases that match TRBD2. This CDR3 has 16 amino acids. The V and J ends lost 5 bases and 5 bases, in that order; junction bases with no gene match: 10. CDR1 is PRHDT, CDR2 FYEKMQ, per germline (reference sequence). The CDR3 sequence: CASSTTTSGRTHEQYF. The CDR3 DNA reads TGTGCCAGCAGCACCACCACTAGCGGGAGGACCCACGAGCAGTACTTC.

V usage is TRBV2 and J usage is TRBJ2-7; 7 nucleotides line up with TRBD1. Germline V gives CDR1 SNHLY, CDR2 FYNNEI. The trim removed 2 bases at V and 0 bases at J, leaving 7 bases unmatched. The CDR3 extends over 16 amino acids. CDR3 in DNA: TGTGCCAGCAGTGAACAGGGGGTGAGCTCCTCCTACGAGCAGTACTTC. Protein: CASSEQGVSSSYEQYF.